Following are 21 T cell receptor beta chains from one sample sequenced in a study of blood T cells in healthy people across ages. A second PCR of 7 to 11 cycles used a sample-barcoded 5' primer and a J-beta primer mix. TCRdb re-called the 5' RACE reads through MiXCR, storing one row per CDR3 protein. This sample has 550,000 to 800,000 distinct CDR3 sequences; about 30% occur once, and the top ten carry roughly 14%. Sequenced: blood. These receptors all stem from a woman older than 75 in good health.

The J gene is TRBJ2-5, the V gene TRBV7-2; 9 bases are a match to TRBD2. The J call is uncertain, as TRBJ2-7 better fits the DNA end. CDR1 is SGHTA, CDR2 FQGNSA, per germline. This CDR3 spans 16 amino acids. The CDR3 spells CASSSGMGRGGNEQYF. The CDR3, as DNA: TGTGCCAGCAGTTCAGGAATGGGGCGGGGGGGCAACGAGCAGTACTTC.

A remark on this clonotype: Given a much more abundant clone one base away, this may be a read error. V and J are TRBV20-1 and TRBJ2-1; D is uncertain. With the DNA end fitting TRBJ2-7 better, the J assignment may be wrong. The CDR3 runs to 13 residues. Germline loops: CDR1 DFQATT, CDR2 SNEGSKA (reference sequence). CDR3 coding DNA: TGCAGTGCTAGACGGCTAGTCAGCAATGAGCAGTACTTC. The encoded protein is CSARRLVSNEQYF.

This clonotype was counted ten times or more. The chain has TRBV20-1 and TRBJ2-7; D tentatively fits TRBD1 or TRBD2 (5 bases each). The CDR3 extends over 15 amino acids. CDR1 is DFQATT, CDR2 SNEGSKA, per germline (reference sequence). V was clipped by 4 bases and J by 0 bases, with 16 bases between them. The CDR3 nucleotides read TGCAGTGCTAACCGCCGGGACGTCAGCTCCTACGAGCAGTACTTC. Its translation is CSANRRDVSSYEQYF.

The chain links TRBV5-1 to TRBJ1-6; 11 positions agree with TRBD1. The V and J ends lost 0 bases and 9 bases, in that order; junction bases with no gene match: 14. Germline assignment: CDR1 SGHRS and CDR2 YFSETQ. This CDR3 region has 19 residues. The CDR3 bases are TGCGCCAGCAGCTTGGCCGGAGCGCGGACAGGGGGCCGGGGTTCACCCCTCCACTTT. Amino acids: CASSLAGARTGGRGSPLHF.

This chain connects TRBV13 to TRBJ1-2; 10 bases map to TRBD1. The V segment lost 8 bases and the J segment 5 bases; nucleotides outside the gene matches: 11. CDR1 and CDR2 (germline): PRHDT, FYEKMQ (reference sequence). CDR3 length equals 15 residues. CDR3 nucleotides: TGTGCCAGCGGCACGCGGACAGGGGGTGGGTATGGCTACACCTTC. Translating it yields CASGTRTGGGYGYTF.

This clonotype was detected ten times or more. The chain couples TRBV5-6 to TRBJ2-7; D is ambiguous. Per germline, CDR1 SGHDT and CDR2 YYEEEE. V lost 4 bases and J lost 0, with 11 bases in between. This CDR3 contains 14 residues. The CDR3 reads CASSLEPSSYEQYF. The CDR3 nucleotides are TGTGCCAGCAGCCTAGAACCGAGCTCCTACGAGCAGTACTTC.

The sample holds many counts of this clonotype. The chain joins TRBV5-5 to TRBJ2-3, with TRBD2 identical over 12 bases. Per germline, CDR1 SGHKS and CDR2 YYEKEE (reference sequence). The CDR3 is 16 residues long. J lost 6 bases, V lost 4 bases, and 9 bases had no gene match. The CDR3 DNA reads TGTGCCAGCAGCCAACTACCTAGCGGGGGGGCTGATACGCAGTATTTT. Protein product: CASSQLPSGGADTQYF.

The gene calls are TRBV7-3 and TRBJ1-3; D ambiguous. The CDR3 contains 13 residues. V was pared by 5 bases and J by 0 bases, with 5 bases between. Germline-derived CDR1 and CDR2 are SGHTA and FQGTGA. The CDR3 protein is CASSAYSGNTIYF. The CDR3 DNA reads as TGTGCCAGCAGCGCTTACTCTGGAAACACCATATATTTT.

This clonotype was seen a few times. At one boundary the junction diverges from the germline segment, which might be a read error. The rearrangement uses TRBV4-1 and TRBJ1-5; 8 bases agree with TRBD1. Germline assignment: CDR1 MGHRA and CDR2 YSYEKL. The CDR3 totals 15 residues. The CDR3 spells CAGSQEGQGAKPQHF. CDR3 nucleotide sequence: TGCGCCGGCAGCCAAGAGGGGCAGGGGGCCAAGCCCCAGCATTTT.

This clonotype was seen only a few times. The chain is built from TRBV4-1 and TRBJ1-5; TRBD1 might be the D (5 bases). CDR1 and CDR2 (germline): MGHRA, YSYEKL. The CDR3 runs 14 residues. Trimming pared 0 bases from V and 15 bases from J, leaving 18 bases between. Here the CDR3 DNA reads TGCGCCAGCAGCCAAGATTTGGGTCGACAGCAGCGGCATTTT. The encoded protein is CASSQDLGRQQRHF.

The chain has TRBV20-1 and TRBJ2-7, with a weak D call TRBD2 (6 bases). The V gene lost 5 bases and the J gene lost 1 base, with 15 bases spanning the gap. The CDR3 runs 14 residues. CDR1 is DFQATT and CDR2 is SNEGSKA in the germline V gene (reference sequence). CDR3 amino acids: CSAEVLRGSYEQYF. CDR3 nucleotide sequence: TGCAGTGCTGAGGTCCTCCGGGGGTCCTACGAGCAGTACTTC.

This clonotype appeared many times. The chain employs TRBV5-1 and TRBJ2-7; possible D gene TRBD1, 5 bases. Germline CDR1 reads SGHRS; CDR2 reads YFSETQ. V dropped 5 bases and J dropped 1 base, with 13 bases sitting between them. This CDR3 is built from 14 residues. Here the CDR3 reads CASRSDRSSYEQYF. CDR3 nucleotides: TGCGCCAGCAGGAGTGACAGATCATCCTACGAGCAGTACTTC. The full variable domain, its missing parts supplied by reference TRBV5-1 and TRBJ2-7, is KAGVTQTPRYLIKTRGQQVTLSCSPISGHRSVSWYQQTPGQGLQFLFEYFSETQRNKGNFPGRFSGRQFSNSRSEMNVSTLELGDSALYLCASRSDRSSYEQYFGPGTRLTVT.

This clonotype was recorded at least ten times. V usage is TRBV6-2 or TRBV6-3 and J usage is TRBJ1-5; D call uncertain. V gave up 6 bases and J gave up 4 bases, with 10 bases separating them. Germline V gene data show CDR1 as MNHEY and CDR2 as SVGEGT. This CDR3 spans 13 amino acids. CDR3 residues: CASSHGLNQPQHF. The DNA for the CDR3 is TGTGCCAGCAGCCACGGATTAAATCAGCCCCAGCATTTT.

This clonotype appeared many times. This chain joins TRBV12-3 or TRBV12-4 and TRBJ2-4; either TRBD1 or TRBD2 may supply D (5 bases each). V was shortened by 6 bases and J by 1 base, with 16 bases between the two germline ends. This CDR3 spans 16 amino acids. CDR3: CASRKRREGAKNIQYF. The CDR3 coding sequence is TGTGCCAGCAGAAAGAGAAGAGAGGGGGCCAAAAACATTCAGTACTTC.

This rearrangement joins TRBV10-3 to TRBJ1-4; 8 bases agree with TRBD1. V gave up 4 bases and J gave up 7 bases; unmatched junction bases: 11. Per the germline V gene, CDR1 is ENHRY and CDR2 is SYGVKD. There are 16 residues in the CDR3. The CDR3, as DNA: TGTGCCATCAGTGTCCTACCAAGCGACAGGGGTGAAAAACTGTTTTTT. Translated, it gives CAISVLPSDRGEKLFF.

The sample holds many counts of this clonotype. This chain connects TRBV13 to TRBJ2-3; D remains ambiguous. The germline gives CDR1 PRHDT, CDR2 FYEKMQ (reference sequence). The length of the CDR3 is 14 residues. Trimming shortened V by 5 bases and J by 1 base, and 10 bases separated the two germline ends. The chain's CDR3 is CASSMRSGTDTQYF. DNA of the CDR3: TGTGCCAGCAGCATGCGTTCCGGCACAGATACGCAGTATTTT.

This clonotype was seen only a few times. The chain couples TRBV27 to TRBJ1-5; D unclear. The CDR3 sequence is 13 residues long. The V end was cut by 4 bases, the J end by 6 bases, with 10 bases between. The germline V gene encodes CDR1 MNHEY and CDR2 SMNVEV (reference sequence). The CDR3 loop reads CASSSRAGQPQHF. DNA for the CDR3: TGTGCCAGCAGTTCGAGGGCGGGTCAGCCCCAGCATTTT.

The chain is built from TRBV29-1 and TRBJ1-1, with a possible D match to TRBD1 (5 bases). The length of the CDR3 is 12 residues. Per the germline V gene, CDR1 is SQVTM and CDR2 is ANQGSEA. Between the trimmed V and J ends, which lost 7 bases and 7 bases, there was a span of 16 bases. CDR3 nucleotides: TGCAGCGAGCGCCGGGGGACGTTTGAAGCTTTCTTT. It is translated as CSERRGTFEAFF.

The CDR3 sequence is CSVRRGVPGLAGKTYEQYF. The DNA for the CDR3 is TGCAGCGTCCGGAGAGGGGTCCCGGGACTAGCGGGGAAAACCTACGAGCAGTACTTC. The chain uses TRBV29-1 and TRBJ2-7; TRBD2 matches at 13 bases. The ends lost 6 bases at V and 2 bases at J; junction bases unmatched: 19. Germline CDR1 reads SQVTM; CDR2 reads ANQGSEA. The CDR3 is 19 residues long.

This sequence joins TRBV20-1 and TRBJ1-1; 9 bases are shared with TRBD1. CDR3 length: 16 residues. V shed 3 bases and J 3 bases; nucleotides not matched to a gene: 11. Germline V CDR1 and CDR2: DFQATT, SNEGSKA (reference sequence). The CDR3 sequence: CSARVSGQGWDTEAFF. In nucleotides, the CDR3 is TGCAGTGCTAGGGTCAGCGGACAGGGGTGGGACACTGAAGCTTTCTTT.

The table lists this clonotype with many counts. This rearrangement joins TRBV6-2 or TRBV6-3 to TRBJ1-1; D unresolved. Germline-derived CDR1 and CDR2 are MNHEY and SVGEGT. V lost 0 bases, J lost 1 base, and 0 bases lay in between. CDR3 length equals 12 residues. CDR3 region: CASSYSNTEAFF. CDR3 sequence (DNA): TGTGCCAGCAGTTACTCGAACACTGAAGCTTTCTTT.